This T cell receptor (beta chain) was sequenced in a study of blood T cell repertoires in COVID-19. Study information: Some COVID-19 samples were acute and others convalescent; all came from the United States, Italy and Spain. T cells, B-cell-depleted T cells, or PBMCs provided the cDNA or gDNA that served as material.

In the original analysis: Cell counts per sample came from amplifying reference gene primers. TCRdb's copy holds only in-frame clones and misses some; the assay was immunoSEQ multiplex PCR. That table is the source of V, J and clone size, and D and trimming were worked out from the DNA. Of fewer than 350,000 clones detected, approximately 81% appear once; the ten largest clones hold roughly 2.9%. Looked up from germline, CDR1 is LGHNT and CDR2 is FRNRAP. This CDR3 is 14 amino acids long. With 5 bases removed from V and 1 base from J, the gap between germline ends came to 12 bases. V usage is TRBV12-5 and J usage is TRBJ2-7; the D is unclear. The sample was peripheral blood. The origin of this receptor is a woman aged 60-75 years with active or convalescent COVID-19. The CDR3 DNA follows: TGTGCTAGTGGTCCGTCGACATCGTCCTACGAGCAGTACTTC. As protein: CASGPSTSSYEQYF.